These T cell receptor beta chains were read from a single sample in a study of T cell responses to AZD1222 COVID-19 vaccine. Profiling relied on immunoSEQ multiplex PCR, and the TCRdb table lists in-frame clones only, not all of them. Among tens of thousands of clones listed, roughly 86% were seen once. The specimen was peripheral blood, collected on day 0 of AZD1222 vaccination. Every receptor here comes from an adult in good health. Both conserved end residues are part of each CDR3. The D gene is left open where the match is weak. Size is omitted from some rows. Given values are once, few, many or a class for expanded clones.

d_call: -; v_call: TRBV5-4; clone_size: -; j_call: TRBJ1-2; cdr3_aa: CASSTQNVYGYTF; cdr3_nt: TGTGCCAGCAGCACTCAGAATGTCTATGGCTACACCTTC
d_call: -; v_call: TRBV19; clone_size: -; j_call: TRBJ1-6; cdr3_aa: CASSIPHRSDSPLHF; cdr3_nt: TGTGCCAGTAGTATACCCCACAGGTCGGATTCACCCCTCCACTTT
d_call: -; v_call: TRBV2; clone_size: -; j_call: TRBJ2-1; cdr3_aa: CASREYNEQFF; cdr3_nt: TGTGCCAGCCGAGAGTACAATGAGCAGTTCTTC
d_call: -; v_call: TRBV13; clone_size: -; j_call: TRBJ1-5; cdr3_aa: CASSLASQPQHF; cdr3_nt: TGTGCCAGCAGCTTAGCTTCACAGCCCCAGCATTTT
d_call: -; v_call: TRBV5-4; clone_size: -; j_call: TRBJ2-6; cdr3_aa: CASSFKSGANVLTF; cdr3_nt: TGTGCCAGCAGCTTTAAATCCGGGGCCAACGTCCTGACTTTC
d_call: -; v_call: TRBV12-3/TRBV12-4; clone_size: -; j_call: TRBJ1-2; cdr3_aa: CASSLGPYGYTF; cdr3_nt: TGTGCCAGCAGTTTAGGGCCGTATGGCTACACCTTC
d_call: TRBD2; v_call: TRBV24-1; clone_size: -; j_call: TRBJ2-3; cdr3_aa: CATIRLAGALTDAQYF; cdr3_nt: TGTGCCACCATCCGACTAGCGGGGGCCCTCACAGATGCGCAGTATTTT
d_call: TRBD1; v_call: TRBV4-1; clone_size: few; j_call: TRBJ1-4; cdr3_aa: CASSQGPTGTGNEKLFF; cdr3_nt: TGCGCCAGCAGCCAAGGCCCCACCGGGACAGGGAATGAAAAACTGTTTTTT
d_call: -; v_call: TRBV19; clone_size: -; j_call: TRBJ1-2; cdr3_aa: CASSTRNGQSSGYTF; cdr3_nt: TGTGCCAGTAGTACCCGGAATGGACAATCAAGCGGCTACACCTTC
d_call: -; v_call: TRBV7-9; clone_size: once; j_call: TRBJ2-3; cdr3_aa: CASSLASTDTQYF; cdr3_nt: TGTGCCAGCAGCTTAGCTAGCACAGATACGCAGTATTTT
d_call: -; v_call: TRBV30; clone_size: -; j_call: TRBJ1-1; cdr3_aa: CAWSDRVLNTEAFF; cdr3_nt: TGTGCCTGGAGTGACAGGGTTTTAAACACTGAAGCTTTCTTT
d_call: -; v_call: TRBV9; clone_size: -; j_call: TRBJ1-2; cdr3_aa: CASSPQVGATNYGYTF; cdr3_nt: TGTGCCAGCAGCCCCCAAGTTGGGGCAACAAACTATGGCTACACCTTC
d_call: TRBD1; v_call: TRBV18; clone_size: -; j_call: TRBJ1-6; cdr3_aa: CASSAQGARISPLHF; cdr3_nt: TGTGCCAGCTCAGCTCAGGGGGCGCGTATTTCACCCCTCCACTTT
d_call: -; v_call: TRBV10-2; clone_size: -; j_call: TRBJ2-6; cdr3_aa: CASTNSDGTVSGANVLTF; cdr3_nt: TGCGCCAGCACCAACTCGGACGGGACCGTTTCTGGGGCCAACGTCCTGACTTTC
d_call: -; v_call: TRBV12-5; clone_size: -; j_call: TRBJ2-1; cdr3_aa: CASGSDPILEQFF; cdr3_nt: TGTGCTAGTGGCAGCGACCCGATTCTGGAGCAGTTCTTC
d_call: -; v_call: TRBV18; clone_size: -; j_call: TRBJ1-1; cdr3_aa: CASSPTAGTGAFF; cdr3_nt: TGTGCCAGCTCACCAACGGCAGGGACGGGAGCTTTCTTT
d_call: -; v_call: TRBV5-8; clone_size: -; j_call: TRBJ1-4; cdr3_aa: CASSLSFGGVLKLFF; cdr3_nt: TGTGCCAGCAGCTTGTCATTCGGGGGGGTCTTGAAACTGTTTTTT
d_call: -; v_call: TRBV18; clone_size: -; j_call: TRBJ1-5; cdr3_aa: CASSPSIGNQPQHF; cdr3_nt: TGTGCCAGCTCACCAAGCATCGGCAATCAGCCCCAGCATTTT
d_call: -; v_call: TRBV19; clone_size: -; j_call: TRBJ2-2; cdr3_aa: CASSIGNTGELFF; cdr3_nt: TGTGCCAGTAGTATTGGGAACACCGGGGAGCTGTTTTTT
d_call: -; v_call: TRBV7-6; clone_size: -; j_call: TRBJ1-3; cdr3_aa: CASSLYQGTGNTIYF; cdr3_nt: TGTGCCAGCAGCTTATATCAGGGGACTGGAAACACCATATATTTT
d_call: TRBD1; v_call: TRBV15; clone_size: -; j_call: TRBJ1-1; cdr3_aa: CATSRARGSGTEAFF; cdr3_nt: TGTGCCACCAGCAGGGCCAGGGGGTCTGGCACTGAAGCTTTCTTT
d_call: -; v_call: TRBV30; clone_size: -; j_call: TRBJ1-2; cdr3_aa: CAWSPSYGYTF; cdr3_nt: TGTGCCTGGAGTCCCAGCTATGGCTACACCTTC
d_call: -; v_call: TRBV5-4; clone_size: -; j_call: TRBJ2-1; cdr3_aa: CASSLGGDIVDEQFF; cdr3_nt: TGTGCCAGCAGCTTGGGGGGGGATATTGTCGATGAGCAGTTCTTC
d_call: TRBD2; v_call: TRBV18; clone_size: once; j_call: TRBJ2-3; cdr3_aa: CASSPSLAGQYF; cdr3_nt: TGTGCCAGCTCACCGTCACTAGCGGGGCAGTATTTT
d_call: TRBD1; v_call: TRBV4-1; clone_size: -; j_call: TRBJ2-7; cdr3_aa: CASSLVWSGQGKYEQYF; cdr3_nt: TGCGCCAGCAGCCTGGTTTGGAGTGGACAGGGGAAATACGAGCAGTACTTC
d_call: TRBD2; v_call: TRBV7-6; clone_size: -; j_call: TRBJ2-5; cdr3_aa: CASSRRPGTSDETQYF; cdr3_nt: TGTGCCAGCAGCCGTAGACCCGGGACTAGCGACGAGACCCAGTACTTC
d_call: -; v_call: TRBV12-3/TRBV12-4; clone_size: -; j_call: TRBJ1-2; cdr3_aa: CASSFGSYYGYTF; cdr3_nt: TGTGCCAGCAGTTTCGGCAGCTACTATGGCTACACCTTC
d_call: -; v_call: TRBV2; clone_size: -; j_call: TRBJ2-2; cdr3_aa: CASKDGLLLSGELFF; cdr3_nt: TGTGCCAGCAAAGATGGACTTCTCCTATCCGGGGAGCTGTTTTTT
d_call: -; v_call: TRBV27; clone_size: -; j_call: TRBJ2-7; cdr3_aa: CASSLSVRRSYEQYF; cdr3_nt: TGTGCCAGCAGTTTGTCGGTCAGGCGGTCCTACGAGCAGTACTTC
d_call: -; v_call: TRBV6-2/TRBV6-3; clone_size: -; j_call: TRBJ2-2; cdr3_aa: CASSFLSNTGELFF; cdr3_nt: TGTGCCAGCAGCTTCCTCTCAAACACCGGGGAGCTGTTTTTT
d_call: -; v_call: TRBV27; clone_size: -; j_call: TRBJ2-7; cdr3_aa: CASSLSPGMTGLEQYF; cdr3_nt: TGTGCCAGCAGTTTAAGCCCGGGAATGACAGGTCTCGAGCAGTACTTC
d_call: -; v_call: TRBV2; clone_size: -; j_call: TRBJ1-3; cdr3_aa: CASSETVSGNTIYF; cdr3_nt: TGTGCCAGCAGCGAGACAGTCTCTGGAAACACCATATATTTT
d_call: TRBD2; v_call: TRBV24-1; clone_size: -; j_call: TRBJ2-3; cdr3_aa: CATAGTNTDTQYF; cdr3_nt: TGTGCCACCGCCGGGACTAATACAGATACGCAGTATTTT
d_call: TRBD2; v_call: TRBV5-1; clone_size: -; j_call: TRBJ2-7; cdr3_aa: CASSLGLAGVGEQYF; cdr3_nt: TGCGCCAGCAGCTTGGGACTAGCGGGAGTCGGGGAGCAGTACTTC
d_call: -; v_call: TRBV6-5; clone_size: -; j_call: TRBJ1-6; cdr3_aa: CASSYGQGGNSPLHF; cdr3_nt: TGTGCCAGCAGTTACGGCCAGGGAGGTAATTCACCCCTCCACTTT
d_call: -; v_call: TRBV14; clone_size: -; j_call: TRBJ1-1; cdr3_aa: CASSHYPGLNTEAFF; cdr3_nt: TGTGCCAGCAGCCATTACCCCGGGCTTAACACTGAAGCTTTCTTT
d_call: -; v_call: TRBV7-9; clone_size: once; j_call: TRBJ1-4; cdr3_aa: CASSPLTGEKLFF; cdr3_nt: TGTGCCAGCAGCCCCTTAACTGGCGAAAAACTGTTTTTT
d_call: -; v_call: TRBV13; clone_size: -; j_call: TRBJ2-7; cdr3_aa: CASSLRRRQAYEQYF; cdr3_nt: TGTGCCAGCAGCTTAAGAAGGAGACAGGCCTACGAGCAGTACTTC
d_call: TRBD1; v_call: TRBV7-9; clone_size: -; j_call: TRBJ2-3; cdr3_aa: CASSLGQGNPRTDTQYF; cdr3_nt: TGTGCCAGCAGCTTGGGACAGGGTAACCCCCGCACAGATACGCAGTATTTT
d_call: -; v_call: TRBV11-3; clone_size: -; j_call: TRBJ2-5; cdr3_aa: CASSTRDGQETQYF; cdr3_nt: TGTGCCAGCAGCACCCGGGACGGCCAAGAGACCCAGTACTTC
d_call: TRBD2; v_call: TRBV19; clone_size: -; j_call: TRBJ2-1; cdr3_aa: CASSTTSGINNEQFF; cdr3_nt: TGTGCCAGTAGTACTACTAGCGGGATCAACAATGAGCAGTTCTTC
d_call: -; v_call: TRBV10-3; clone_size: -; j_call: TRBJ1-4; cdr3_aa: CAIREQGELFF; cdr3_nt: TGTGCCATCAGAGAACAGGGAGAACTGTTTTTT
d_call: -; v_call: TRBV29-1; clone_size: -; j_call: TRBJ2-7; cdr3_aa: CSVEDPGGSYEQYF; cdr3_nt: TGCAGCGTTGAAGATCCCGGCGGCTCCTACGAGCAGTACTTC
d_call: -; v_call: TRBV9; clone_size: -; j_call: TRBJ2-2; cdr3_aa: CASTEGGLNTGELFF; cdr3_nt: TGTGCCAGCACGGAGGGAGGCCTGAACACCGGGGAGCTGTTTTTT
d_call: TRBD1; v_call: TRBV4-2; clone_size: once; j_call: TRBJ1-5; cdr3_aa: CASSLSRGTEDNYSNQPQHF; cdr3_nt: TGTGCCAGCAGCCTCTCACGGGGGACAGAGGATAACTATAGCAATCAGCCCCAGCATTTT
d_call: -; v_call: TRBV18; clone_size: -; j_call: TRBJ1-1; cdr3_aa: CASSPLTAGWTEAFF; cdr3_nt: TGTGCCAGCTCACCACTCACGGCAGGTTGGACTGAAGCTTTCTTT
d_call: -; v_call: TRBV5-1; clone_size: -; j_call: TRBJ1-2; cdr3_aa: CASRPQAGGSGYGYTF; cdr3_nt: TGCGCCAGCAGACCCCAGGCGGGGGGGTCGGGCTATGGCTACACCTTC
d_call: -; v_call: TRBV9; clone_size: -; j_call: TRBJ2-7; cdr3_aa: CASSPPWASAREQYF; cdr3_nt: TGTGCCAGCAGCCCACCCTGGGCCTCAGCGCGGGAGCAGTACTTC
d_call: TRBD2; v_call: TRBV30; clone_size: -; j_call: TRBJ2-3; cdr3_aa: CAWSVWSGRLPRTDTQYF; cdr3_nt: TGTGCCTGGAGTGTATGGAGCGGGAGGTTGCCGCGGACAGATACGCAGTATTTT
d_call: TRBD2; v_call: TRBV9; clone_size: few; j_call: TRBJ2-1; cdr3_aa: CASSVDPGVAGVDEQFF; cdr3_nt: TGTGCCAGCAGCGTAGATCCGGGAGTAGCGGGAGTAGATGAGCAGTTCTTC
d_call: TRBD1; v_call: TRBV9; clone_size: -; j_call: TRBJ1-4; cdr3_aa: CASSRRWTGDEKLFF; cdr3_nt: TGTGCCAGCAGCCGAAGGTGGACAGGGGACGAAAAACTGTTTTTT
d_call: -; v_call: TRBV5-5; clone_size: once; j_call: TRBJ2-5; cdr3_aa: CASSFPGGITGALRETQYF; cdr3_nt: TGTGCCAGCAGCTTCCCGGGCGGGATTACCGGGGCCCTTAGGGAGACCCAGTACTTC
d_call: TRBD2; v_call: TRBV5-1; clone_size: few; j_call: TRBJ2-1; cdr3_aa: CASSITSDPYNEQFF; cdr3_nt: TGCGCCAGCAGCATCACTAGCGACCCCTACAATGAGCAGTTCTTC
d_call: -; v_call: TRBV6-4; clone_size: -; j_call: TRBJ2-1; cdr3_aa: CASSRLLGGEQFF; cdr3_nt: TGTGCCAGCAGTCGACTTCTAGGCGGTGAGCAGTTCTTC
d_call: -; v_call: TRBV2; clone_size: -; j_call: TRBJ2-7; cdr3_aa: CASSAELSSYEQYF; cdr3_nt: TGTGCCAGCAGTGCCGAGTTGAGCTCCTACGAGCAGTACTTC
d_call: -; v_call: TRBV5-1; clone_size: -; j_call: TRBJ1-2; cdr3_aa: CASSLVGGHGYTF; cdr3_nt: TGCGCCAGCAGCTTGGTGGGGGGCCATGGCTACACCTTC
d_call: -; v_call: TRBV20-1; clone_size: -; j_call: TRBJ2-5; cdr3_aa: CSASRDAQETQYF; cdr3_nt: TGCAGTGCTAGTAGGGACGCCCAAGAGACCCAGTACTTC
d_call: -; v_call: TRBV7-2; clone_size: -; j_call: TRBJ2-7; cdr3_aa: CASSPHRRDYEQYF; cdr3_nt: TGTGCCAGCAGCCCCCACAGGAGAGACTACGAGCAGTACTTC
d_call: TRBD1; v_call: TRBV7-3; clone_size: -; j_call: TRBJ2-2; cdr3_aa: CASSPGQGAGPGELFF; cdr3_nt: TGTGCCAGCAGCCCGGGACAGGGGGCCGGGCCCGGGGAGCTGTTTTTT